What follows are 26 T cell receptor beta chains derived from one specimen sequenced in a study of cytomegalovirus exposure and HLA in healthy donors. Here immunoSEQ multiplex PCR was the method, and the copy in TCRdb shows in-frame clones only, minus some. The sample has 150,000 to 200,000 clones, approximately 86% seen once; the top ten hold around 2.4%. The sample consisted of PBMCs. The origin of the receptors is a woman younger than 30 in good health and CMV-seronegative.

The chain has TRBV30 and TRBJ1-1; the D gene is possibly TRBD1 (5 bases). V lost 0 bases and J lost 9, with 14 bases in between. The germline V gene has CDR1 GTSNPN and CDR2 SVGIG (reference sequence). The CDR3 is made up of 13 amino acids. The CDR3 loop is CAWSVGARAQAFF. DNA for the CDR3: TGTGCCTGGAGTGTAGGGGCAAGGGCGCAAGCTTTCTTT. Supplemented by reference TRBV30 and TRBJ1-1, the full variable domain reads SQTIHQWPATLVQPVGSPLSLECTVEGTSNPNLYWYRQAAGRGLQLLFYSVGIGQISSEVPQNLSASRPQDRQFILSSKKLLLSDSGFYLCAWSVGARAQAFFGQGTRLTVV.

The rearrangement uses TRBV5-6 and TRBJ1-3, with 7 positions matching TRBD1. V dropped 3 bases and J dropped 3; count of bases not matched to a gene: 3. The CDR3 spans 14 residues. The germline V gene has CDR1 SGHDT and CDR2 YYEEEE. The CDR3 coding sequence is TGTGCCAGCAGCTCTGACAGGGTTGGAAACACCATATATTTT. It is translated as CASSSDRVGNTIYF.

The CDR3 sequence is CASSVSGVSYNEQFF. CDR3 bases: TGTGCCAGCAGCGTCAGCGGGGTTTCCTACAATGAGCAGTTCTTC. This chain joins TRBV9 and TRBJ2-1, with 7 nucleotides matching TRBD2. Looked up from germline, CDR1 is SGDLS and CDR2 is YYNGEE. J was trimmed by 1 base and V by 2 bases; bases with no gene match: 3. This CDR3 contains 15 residues.

The table lists this clone with many counts. This sequence joins TRBV29-1 and TRBJ2-7; the match to TRBD2 covers 9 bases. Germline V gives CDR1 SQVTM, CDR2 ANQGSEA. The V and J ends lost 6 bases and 4 bases, in that order; junction bases with no gene match: 7. This CDR3 is 13 amino acids long. The CDR3 sequence: CSVSGLAGYEQYF. CDR3 in DNA: TGCAGCGTATCAGGGCTAGCGGGATACGAGCAGTACTTC.

CDR3 sequence (DNA): TGCGCCAGCAGCCAAGATATACAGGGAGGCACAGATACGCAGTATTTT. Translating gives CASSQDIQGGTDTQYF. The chain recombines TRBV4-3 with TRBJ2-3; a weak D match, TRBD1 (6 bases). CDR3 length equals 16 residues. Trimming took 0 bases from V and 1 from J, leaving 11 bases between them. Germline CDR1 LGHNA, CDR2 YSLEER.

This chain uses TRBV10-3 with TRBJ1-4; unclear D gene. The CDR3 is made up of 13 amino acids. Germline CDR1 ENHRY, CDR2 SYGVKD. V gave up 4 bases and J gave up 6 bases, with 9 bases separating them. CDR3 bases: TGTGCCATCAGTGCAGGTGAAGATGAAAAACTGTTTTTT. This gives the protein CAISAGEDEKLFF.

This rearrangement joins TRBV18 to TRBJ1-2; 8 bases map to TRBD1. V shed 3 bases, J shed 8 bases, and the junction held 5 bases outside the gene matches. The CDR3 has 13 residues. CDR1 KGHSH and CDR2 LQKENI come from the germline V gene. The CDR3 sequence is CASSPLTGEGYTF. The DNA of the CDR3 is TGTGCCAGCTCACCTTTGACAGGGGAGGGCTACACCTTC.

The rearrangement joins TRBV7-9 to TRBJ1-2, with 8 bases aligning to TRBD1. Unmatched junction bases numbered 10, after V lost 3 bases and J lost 4 bases. The CDR3 has 16 residues. Germline V lookup: CDR1 SEHNR, CDR2 FQNEAQ (reference sequence). This CDR3 reads CASSLGGTGRIYGYTF. CDR3 nucleotides: TGTGCCAGCAGCTTGGGGGGGACAGGAAGGATCTATGGCTACACCTTC.

As DNA, the CDR3 is TGTGCCAGCAGCCAATTCGGACAGTTTTCTAACTCCTACGAGCAGTACTTC. This gives the protein CASSQFGQFSNSYEQYF. J is TRBJ2-7 and V is TRBV14; the D gene is possibly TRBD1 (6 bases). CDR3 length: 17 residues. CDR1 SGHDN and CDR2 FVKESK come from the germline V gene. V gave up 2 bases and J gave up 0 bases, with 17 bases separating them. The variable domain in full, with the rest retrieved from reference TRBV14 and TRBJ2-7, is EAGVTQFPSHSVIEKGQTVTLRCDPISGHDNLYWYRRVMGKEIKFLLHFVKESKQDESGMPNNRFLAERTGGTYSTLKVQPAELEDSGVYFCASSQFGQFSNSYEQYFGPGTRLTVT.

The rearrangement uses TRBV5-4 and TRBJ2-7, with 10 bases fitting TRBD1. This CDR3 region has 13 residues. Trimming cost V 2 bases and J 6 bases; bases outside gene matches: 2. Germline CDR1 and CDR2: SGHNT and YYREEE (reference sequence). The CDR3 loop is CASSFGQGGEQYF. In nucleotides, the CDR3 is TGTGCCAGCAGCTTCGGACAGGGGGGCGAGCAGTACTTC.

The chain joins TRBV6-5 to TRBJ2-7; D possibly corresponds to TRBD1 (6 bases). The germline V gene encodes CDR1 MNHEY and CDR2 SVGAGI. V lost 2 bases and J 6 bases, leaving 20 bases between the germline ends. The CDR3 contains 16 residues. This CDR3 reads CASSYVGAIGLGEQYF. The CDR3 nucleotides are TGTGCCAGCAGTTACGTGGGGGCGATAGGGCTGGGCGAGCAGTACTTC.

The chain carries TRBV6-5 and TRBJ1-2, with unresolved D. The CDR3 is 12 amino acids. The germline V and J ends were trimmed by 2 bases and 6 bases, with 7 bases remaining between them. Germline assignment: CDR1 MNHEY and CDR2 SVGAGI. The DNA of the CDR3 is TGTGCCAGCAGTTACACGGTAGATGGCTACACCTTC. The encoded protein is CASSYTVDGYTF.

This clone has only a few counts. The chain carries TRBV7-2 and TRBJ2-5, with D hard to call. V lost 3 bases and J 5 bases, leaving 7 bases between the germline ends. The CDR3 is made up of 12 amino acids. Germline-derived CDR1 and CDR2 are SGHTA and FQGNSA. The CDR3: CASSFSMETQYF. The CDR3 DNA follows: TGTGCCAGCAGCTTTTCTATGGAGACCCAGTACTTC.

V gene TRBV4-2 combines with J gene TRBJ2-7; 10 bases match TRBD2. The V gene end was trimmed by 1 base and the J gene end by 2 bases; junction bases not matched to a gene: 11. This CDR3 has 18 amino acids. Germline V gene lookup returns CDR1 LGHNA and CDR2 YNFKEQ. The chain's CDR3 is CASSQGSSGRMIPYEQYF. The DNA for the CDR3 is TGTGCCAGCAGCCAAGGGTCTAGCGGGAGAATGATACCCTACGAGCAGTACTTC.

The gene calls are TRBV4-2 and TRBJ2-1; 14 bases are a match to TRBD2. Looked up from germline, CDR1 is LGHNA and CDR2 is YNFKEQ. CDR3 length: 16 amino acids. With 4 bases clipped from V and 8 bases from J, the junction kept 7 bases outside the gene matches. CDR3 in amino acids: CASSRTGTSGSDEQFF. The CDR3 coding sequence is TGTGCCAGCAGCCGAACCGGGACTAGCGGGAGTGATGAGCAGTTCTTC.

This clone was observed once. This sequence joins TRBV2 and TRBJ1-4; maybe TRBD1 (5 bases). Between the trimmed V and J ends, which lost 1 base and 5 bases, there was a span of 11 bases. Germline CDR1 reads SNHLY; CDR2 reads FYNNEI. The CDR3 runs 15 residues. The CDR3 loop reads CASSEGGETNEKLFF. DNA of the CDR3: TGTGCCAGCAGTGAAGGGGGGGAGACGAATGAAAAACTGTTTTTT.

V gene TRBV2 combines with J gene TRBJ2-5; no definite D call. Germline V lookup: CDR1 SNHLY, CDR2 FYNNEI. The CDR3 spans 14 residues. The V and J ends lost 3 bases and 5 bases respectively, with 13 bases between them. For the CDR3, the DNA is TGTGCCAGCAGTGAGAGCGAGTCGAGGGAGACCCAGTACTTC. The encoded protein is CASSESESRETQYF.

This chain connects TRBV9 to TRBJ2-1; D may be TRBD2 (5 bases). Looked up from germline, CDR1 is SGDLS and CDR2 is YYNGEE. V was cut by 0 bases and J by 0 bases, with 22 bases left in between. The CDR3 is made up of 20 amino acids. The CDR3 bases are TGTGCCAGCAGCGTAGGCGTCGAGGGAATAGGGCCTAGCTCCTACAATGAGCAGTTCTTC. As protein: CASSVGVEGIGPSSYNEQFF.

This chain joins TRBV27 and TRBJ2-1; 10 nucleotides agree with TRBD2. V lost 5 bases to trimming and J lost 12 bases; unmatched junction nucleotides: 16. This CDR3 comprises 16 residues. Germline V gene sequence: CDR1 MNHEY, CDR2 SMNVEV (reference sequence). The CDR3 here is CASSQGPSGSIQGQFF. CDR3 in DNA: TGTGCCAGCAGTCAAGGGCCTAGCGGGAGTATTCAAGGGCAGTTCTTC.

CDR3 region: CASSLSGQILAEQYF. CDR3 bases: TGCGCCAGCAGCTTGTCAGGGCAGATTCTGGCCGAGCAGTACTTC. The rearrangement joins TRBV5-1 to TRBJ2-7; D is perhaps TRBD1 (5 bases). The germline CDR1 and CDR2 sequences are SGHRS and YFSETQ. Trimming took 1 base from V and 6 from J, leaving 17 bases between them. The CDR3 runs to 15 residues. Together with reference TRBV5-1 and TRBJ2-7, the CDR3 gives the full variable domain: KAGVTQTPRYLIKTRGQQVTLSCSPISGHRSVSWYQQTPGQGLQFLFEYFSETQRNKGNFPGRFSGRQFSNSRSEMNVSTLELGDSALYLCASSLSGQILAEQYFGPGTRLTVT.

This clone was observed a single time. The chain couples TRBV4-2 to TRBJ1-4; 7 nucleotides agree with TRBD1. The V gene's germline CDR1 is LGHNA and CDR2 YNFKEQ. V dropped 9 bases and J dropped 4; count of bases not matched to a gene: 5. This CDR3 region has 13 residues. The CDR3 region has the DNA TGTGCCAGTCGAGGGACAGTTAATGAAAAACTGTTTTTT. The encoded protein is CASRGTVNEKLFF.

The genes are TRBV27 and TRBJ1-4; TRBD1 aligns across 7 bases. The CDR3 covers 18 residues. V shed 4 bases, J shed 8 bases, and the junction held 19 bases outside the gene matches. Germline loops: CDR1 MNHEY, CDR2 SMNVEV (reference sequence). CDR3 loop: CASSSSVETGLSEEKLFF. DNA of the CDR3: TGTGCCAGCAGTTCCTCCGTCGAGACAGGGTTATCAGAGGAAAAACTGTTTTTT.

CDR3 nucleotides: TGTGCCAGCAGCCCACGGAGCTTCGGACACAACAATGAGCAGTTCTTC. It translates to CASSPRSFGHNNEQFF. The chain carries TRBV5-8 and TRBJ2-1; D might be TRBD1 (5 bases). The V end lost 4 bases, the J end lost 5 bases, and 19 bases lay between the germline ends. This CDR3 spans 16 amino acids. The germline V gene has CDR1 SGHTS and CDR2 YDEGEE.

The CDR3 reads CASLGDKGTYEQYF. CDR3 bases: TGTGCCAGCTTGGGGGACAAGGGGACCTACGAGCAGTACTTC. The chain links TRBV18 to TRBJ2-7, with D possibly TRBD1 on 6 matching bases. The CDR3 is made up of 14 amino acids. V lost 7 bases and J 2 bases, leaving 15 bases between the germline ends. CDR1 is KGHSH and CDR2 is LQKENI in the germline V gene. The variable domain in full, completed from reference TRBV18 and TRBJ2-7, reads NAGVMQNPRHLVRRRGQEARLRCSPMKGHSHVYWYRQLPEEGLKFMVYLQKENIIDESGMPKERFSAEFPKEGPSILRIQQVVRGDSAAYFCASLGDKGTYEQYFGPGTRLTVT.

This clone was seen more than once but under ten times. This CDR3 is CASTPRGRGERTEAFF. For the CDR3, the DNA is TGTGCCAGTACCCCACGTGGAAGGGGTGAACGGACTGAAGCTTTCTTT. The J gene is TRBJ1-1, the V gene TRBV19, with a weak D call TRBD1 (5 bases). The CDR3 is 16 amino acids. The germline CDR1 and CDR2 sequences are LNHDA and SQIVND (reference sequence). V was trimmed by 7 bases and J by 5 bases, leaving 23 bases between them.

This clone was observed a single time. This sequence joins TRBV4-1 and TRBJ2-7; TRBD2 aligns across 7 bases. Germline-derived CDR1 and CDR2 are MGHRA and YSYEKL. Unmatched junction bases numbered 8, after V lost 0 bases and J lost 3 bases. This CDR3 spans 16 amino acids. CDR3: CASSQDPGGLLYEQYF. As DNA, the CDR3 is TGCGCCAGCAGCCAAGATCCGGGAGGCTTGCTCTACGAGCAGTACTTC.